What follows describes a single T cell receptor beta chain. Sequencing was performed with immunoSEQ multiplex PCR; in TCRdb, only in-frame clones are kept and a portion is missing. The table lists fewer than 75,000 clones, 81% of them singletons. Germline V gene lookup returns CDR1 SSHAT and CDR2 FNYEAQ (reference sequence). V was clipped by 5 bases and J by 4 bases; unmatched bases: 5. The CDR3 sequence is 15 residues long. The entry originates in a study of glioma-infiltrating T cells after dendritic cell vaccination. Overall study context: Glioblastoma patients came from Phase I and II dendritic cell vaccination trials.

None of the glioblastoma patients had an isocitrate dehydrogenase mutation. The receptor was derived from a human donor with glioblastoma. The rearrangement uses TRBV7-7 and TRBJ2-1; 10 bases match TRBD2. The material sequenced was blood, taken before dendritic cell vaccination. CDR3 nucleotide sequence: TGTGCCAGCAGCCCTCTAGCGGGGGATTACAATGAGCAGTTCTTC. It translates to CASSPLAGDYNEQFF. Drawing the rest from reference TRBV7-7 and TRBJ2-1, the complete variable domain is GAGVSQSPRYKVTKRGQDVTLRCDPISSHATLYWYQQALGQGPEFLTYFNYEAQPDKSGLPSDRFSAERPEGSISTLTIQRTEQRDSAMYRCASSPLAGDYNEQFFGPGTRLTVL.